This T cell receptor beta chain was identified during a study of PD-L1 blockade in urothelial cancer (dated by TCRdb to the late 2010s). As for the study more broadly: Every patient began therapy around 2014 and was given atezolizumab 1,200 mg intravenously every 3 weeks. About 90% of the 29 patients were males with bladder-origin urothelial cancer, and about 65% of the roughly 30 reported a prior smoking history. Patients had an ECOG performance status of 0 or 1 and had received between 0 and 3 prior chemotherapy regimens. Blood samples were analyzed at 3 weeks after treatment start (second dose) and at 6 weeks after treatment start. Blood samples yielded a median of around 150,000 T cells and more than 80,000 unique TCRs, with median clonality approximately 0.08. An exploratory multi-omic analysis was conducted of the somatic, immune and clinical correlates of response to PD-L1 blockade with atezolizumab in urothelial cancer. Pretreatment tumor samples and matched peripheral blood, collected serially before and after atezolizumab treatment, underwent TCR sequencing. Durable clinical benefit was defined as progression-free survival longer than 6 months, and TCR features were also tested against progression-free and overall survival. In the same patients who had TCR sequencing, pretreatment tumors also underwent whole exome sequencing and RNA sequencing. Roughly nine patients achieved durable clinical benefit and approximately 19 did not. Twenty-nine patients had pretreatment blood TCR-seq, roughly 24 had at least one posttreatment blood collection, and roughly 24 had tumor TCR-seq. Study-level results and caveats: Among patients with durable benefit, tumor-associated TCR clones showed greater expansion in peripheral blood 3 weeks after treatment started (n of about 20, p = 0.022). Because the sample size was small (n ≈ 31) and many of the analyses were exploratory, the results are meant to be hypothesis-generating. Improved progression-free and overall survival was associated with having pretreatment peripheral blood TCR clonality below the median.

Sample time point, as interpreted from the label and publication: peripheral blood 6 weeks after treatment start. The cohort included 29 patients with locally advanced or metastatic urothelial carcinoma who were treated at Memorial Sloan Kettering on a trial protocol. Peripheral blood mononuclear cells were collected pretreatment and during treatment, with between 1 and 8 total time points per patient. The Qiagen DNeasy Blood extraction kit was used to purify genomic DNA from total PBMCs and from tumor samples. PBMCs were collected pretreatment and during treatment, and were isolated and stored as previously described. This clone was recorded once. The target of this receptor is not known. Base qualities are missing; no much larger clone stands one base away. Inclusive of the bounding cysteine and phenylalanine, the CDR3 is 11 residues long. Only CDR3 DNA remains: 33 bases, in frame from the first base. Per the germline V gene, SNHLY is the CDR1 and FYNNEI is the CDR2. V drops 2 bases and J drops 8 bases, leaving 6 bases in between.

Synthetic TCR analog templates were spiked into each PCR so that absolute template abundance could be estimated from read counts. The immunoSEQ assay used bias-controlled V and J gene primers to amplify TCRbeta CDR3 regions from genomic DNA. Sequencing of rearranged TCRbeta segments was performed at approximately 20X coverage. In the source study's methods: Sequencing errors were corrected by clustering and CDR3s were annotated against IMGT to assign V, D and J genes. Only productive TCRbeta rearrangements were used in downstream analyses, excluding out-of-frame or stop-codon sequences. To compute clonality, Shannon entropy was normalized by the log of the number of unique productive sequences and then subtracted from one. Fisher's exact test with Benjamini-Hochberg correction, at a threshold of adjusted p below 0.01, was used to find clones that differed between time points or between blood and tumor. As stored in TCRdb, this immuneACCESS dataset retains in-frame rearrangements with V and J assigned. A fraction of the clones does not appear; measured against another copy, unresolved V genes explain less than half of the discrepancy, and the remainder lacks a known reason. V, J and clone size are those of that table, while D and trimming were read from the DNA. For this sample there are some 75,000 clones; 75% to 95% appear just once. The ten most abundant clones make up about 0.91% of the sample.

Here the chain combines TRBV2 and TRBJ2-5; the D gene assignment is ambiguous. The receptor was isolated from a woman older than 75 with urothelial cancer. The input for sequencing was PBMCs, taken around atezolizumab (anti-PD-L1) treatment. The DNA sequence is given as TGTGCCAGCAGTGAAATCAAAACCCAGTACTTC. It is translated as CASSEIKTQYF.